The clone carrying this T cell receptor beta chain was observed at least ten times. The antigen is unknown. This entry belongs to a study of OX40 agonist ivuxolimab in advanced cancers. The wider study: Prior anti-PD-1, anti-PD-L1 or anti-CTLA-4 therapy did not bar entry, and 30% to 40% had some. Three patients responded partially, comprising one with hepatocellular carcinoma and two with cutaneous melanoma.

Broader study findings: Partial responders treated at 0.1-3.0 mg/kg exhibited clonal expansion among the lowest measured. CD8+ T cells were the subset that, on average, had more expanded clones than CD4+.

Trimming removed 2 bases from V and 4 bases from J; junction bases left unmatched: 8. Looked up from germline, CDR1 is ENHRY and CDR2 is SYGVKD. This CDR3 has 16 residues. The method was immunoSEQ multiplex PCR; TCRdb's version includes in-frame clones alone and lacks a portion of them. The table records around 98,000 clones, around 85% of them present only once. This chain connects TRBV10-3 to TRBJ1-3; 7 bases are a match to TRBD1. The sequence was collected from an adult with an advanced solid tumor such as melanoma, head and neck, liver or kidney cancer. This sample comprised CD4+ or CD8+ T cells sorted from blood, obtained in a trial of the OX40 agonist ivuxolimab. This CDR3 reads CAISEGRQGSGNTIYF. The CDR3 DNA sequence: TGTGCCATCAGTGAGGGAAGACAGGGTTCGGGAAACACCATATATTTT.